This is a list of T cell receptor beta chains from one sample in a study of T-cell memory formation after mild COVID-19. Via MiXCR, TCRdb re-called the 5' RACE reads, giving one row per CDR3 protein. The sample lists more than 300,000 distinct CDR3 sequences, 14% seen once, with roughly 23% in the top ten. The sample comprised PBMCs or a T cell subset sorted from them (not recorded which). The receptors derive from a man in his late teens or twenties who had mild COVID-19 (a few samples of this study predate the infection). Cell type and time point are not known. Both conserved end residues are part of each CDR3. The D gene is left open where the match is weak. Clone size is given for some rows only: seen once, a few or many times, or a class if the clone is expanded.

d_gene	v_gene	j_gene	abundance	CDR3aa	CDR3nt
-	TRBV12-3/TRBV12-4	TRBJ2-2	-	CASSLRQVHGELFF	TGTGCCAGCAGTTTGAGACAGGTGCACGGGGAGCTGTTTTTT
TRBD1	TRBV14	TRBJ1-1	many	CASSLGGGLAREAFF	TGTGCCAGCAGCCTAGGAGGGGGCTTAGCCCGTGAAGCTTTCTTT
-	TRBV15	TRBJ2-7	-	CATSSRGISEQYF	TGTGCCACCAGCAGCAGGGGCATCAGCGAGCAGTACTTC
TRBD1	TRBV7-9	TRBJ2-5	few	CASSPLTGLAPQYF	TGTGCCAGCAGCCCGCTGACAGGGCTTGCGCCCCAGTACTTC
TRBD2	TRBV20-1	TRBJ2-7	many	CSAGPTSGVYEQYF	TGCAGTGCTGGACCCACTAGCGGGGTTTACGAGCAGTACTTC
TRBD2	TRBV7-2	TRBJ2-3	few	CASSFSGGLLDTQYF	TGTGCCAGCAGCTTTAGCGGGGGGCTGCTGGATACGCAGTATTTT
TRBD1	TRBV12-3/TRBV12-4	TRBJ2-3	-	CASSFRGHSTDTQYF	TGTGCCAGCAGTTTCAGGGGGCATAGCACAGATACGCAGTATTTT
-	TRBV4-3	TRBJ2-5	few	CASSQEWDTPSRLKTQYF	TGCGCCAGCAGCCAAGAGTGGGACACGCCCTCCCGTTTGAAGACCCAGTACTTC
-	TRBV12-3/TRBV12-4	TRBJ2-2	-	CASSFPGRGELFF	TGTGCCAGCAGTTTTCCGGGTCGGGGGGAGCTGTTTTTT
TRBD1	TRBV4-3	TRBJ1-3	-	CASSQDGTDLFSGNTIYF	TGCGCCAGCAGCCAAGATGGGACAGACCTATTCTCTGGAAACACCATATATTTT
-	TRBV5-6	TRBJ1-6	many	CASSLGPGHPAYSPLHF	TGTGCCAGCAGCTTGGGGCCCGGACATCCTGCGTATTCACCCCTCCACTTT
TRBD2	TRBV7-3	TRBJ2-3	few	CASSLLAGGHTQYF	TGTGCCAGCAGCTTATTAGCGGGGGGGCATACGCAGTATTTT
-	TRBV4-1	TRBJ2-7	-	CASSQDDEQYF	TGCGCCAGCAGCCAAGACGACGAGCAGTACTTC
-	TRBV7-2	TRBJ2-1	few	CASSSGFPGSSYNEQFF	TGTGCCAGCAGCTCAGGATTCCCGGGGAGCTCCTACAATGAGCAGTTCTTC
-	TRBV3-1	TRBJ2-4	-	CASSSRQQGAKNIQYF	TGTGCCAGCAGCTCCAGACAACAGGGAGCCAAAAACATTCAGTACTTC
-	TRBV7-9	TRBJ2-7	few	CASSTAGIGEQYF	TGTGCCAGCAGTACCGCAGGGATCGGAGAGCAGTACTTC
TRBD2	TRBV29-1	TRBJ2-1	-	CSVDRGLAGSEQFF	TGCAGCGTTGATAGGGGACTAGCGGGTTCTGAGCAGTTCTTC
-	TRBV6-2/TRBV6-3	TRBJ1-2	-	CASSLTGESYGYTF	TGTGCCAGCAGTTTGACGGGAGAGAGCTATGGCTACACCTTC
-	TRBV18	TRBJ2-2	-	CASSPPTPNTGELFF	TGTGCCAGCTCACCACCAACTCCGAACACCGGGGAGCTGTTTTTT
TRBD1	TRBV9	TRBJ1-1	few	CASSVGTGGPRTEAFF	TGTGCCAGCAGCGTAGGGACAGGGGGCCCTAGAACTGAAGCTTTCTTT
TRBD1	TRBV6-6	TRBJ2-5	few	CATLERGLETQYF	TGTGCCACCCTCGAGAGGGGGCTCGAGACCCAGTACTTC
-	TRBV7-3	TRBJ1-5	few	CASSLLPGANQPQHF	TGTGCCAGCAGCTTATTACCCGGGGCCAATCAGCCCCAGCATTTT
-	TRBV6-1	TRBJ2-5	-	CASSEAGGGETQYF	TGTGCCAGCAGTGAAGCCGGGGGCGGAGAGACCCAGTACTTC
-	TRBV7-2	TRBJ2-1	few	CASNRQSNNEQFF	TGTGCCAGCAACCGACAGTCGAACAATGAGCAGTTCTTC
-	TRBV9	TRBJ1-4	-	CASSLGKGGYEKLFF	TGTGCCAGCAGCCTAGGAAAGGGGGGATACGAAAAACTGTTTTTT
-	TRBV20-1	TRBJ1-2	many	CSAMGGGNYGYTF	TGCAGTGCCATGGGAGGTGGGAACTATGGCTACACCTTC
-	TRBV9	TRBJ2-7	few	CASGDSQQYF	TGTGCCTCGGGGGATTCCCAGCAGTACTTC
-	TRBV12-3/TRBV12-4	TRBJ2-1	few	CASSLTGSPYNEQFF	TGTGCCAGCAGTTTAACGGGTTCCCCCTACAATGAGCAGTTCTTC
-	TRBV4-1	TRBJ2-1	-	CASSQEGAGYNEQFF	TGCGCCAGCAGCCAAGAAGGGGCAGGCTACAATGAGCAGTTCTTC
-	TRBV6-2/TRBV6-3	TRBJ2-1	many	CASSYSLEAGYYNEQFF	TGTGCCAGCAGTTACTCACTCGAGGCGGGGTATTACAATGAGCAGTTCTTC
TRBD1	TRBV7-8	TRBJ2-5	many	CASSSTGTGGETQYF	TGTGCCAGCAGCTCAACCGGGACAGGGGGAGAGACCCAGTACTTC
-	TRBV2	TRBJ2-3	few	CASDPATDTQYF	TGTGCCAGCGACCCGGCAACAGATACGCAGTATTTT
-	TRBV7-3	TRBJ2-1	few	CASSLLPPRDGNNEQFF	TGTGCCAGCAGTCTCCTCCCACCCCGGGACGGCAACAATGAGCAGTTCTTC
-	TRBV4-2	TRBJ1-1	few	CASSQVLTATMNTEAFF	TGTGCCAGCAGCCAAGTTTTGACAGCAACCATGAACACTGAAGCTTTCTTT
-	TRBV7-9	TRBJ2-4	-	CASSSQAGSDF	TGTGCCAGCAGCTCTCAGGCAGGGTCGGACTTC
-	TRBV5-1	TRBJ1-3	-	CASSLGQLSGNTIYF	TGCGCCAGCAGCTTGGGACAACTCTCTGGAAACACCATATATTTT
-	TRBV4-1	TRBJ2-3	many	CASSPQAGGGSTDTQYF	TGCGCCAGCAGCCCCCAGGCCGGTGGGGGGAGCACAGATACGCAGTATTTT
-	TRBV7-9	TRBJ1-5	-	CASSLSGGGSNQPQHF	TGTGCCAGCAGCTTAAGCGGGGGGGGATCCAATCAGCCCCAGCATTTT
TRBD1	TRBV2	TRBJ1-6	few	CASSGRGQSNSPLHF	TGTGCCAGCAGCGGGAGGGGGCAGTCAAATTCACCCCTCCACTTT
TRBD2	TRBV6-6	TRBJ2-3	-	CASSRRTSGVYEGTDTQYF	TGTGCCAGCAGCCGTCGGACTAGCGGGGTCTACGAAGGGACAGATACGCAGTATTTT
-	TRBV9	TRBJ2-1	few	CASSVGMGGGEQFF	TGTGCCAGCAGCGTAGGTATGGGGGGCGGCGAGCAGTTCTTC
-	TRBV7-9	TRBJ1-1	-	CASSRPTENTEAFF	TGTGCCAGCAGCCGACCGACAGAGAACACTGAAGCTTTCTTT
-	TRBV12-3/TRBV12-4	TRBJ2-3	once	CASSFFPRTDTQYF	TGTGCCAGCAGTTTCTTTCCGCGCACAGATACGCAGTATTTT
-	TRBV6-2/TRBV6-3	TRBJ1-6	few	CASTSADRYNSPLHF	TGTGCCAGCACCTCCGCGGACAGATATAATTCACCCCTCCACTTT
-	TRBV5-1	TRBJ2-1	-	CASSLEGGPYNEQFF	TGCGCCAGCAGCTTGGAAGGGGGGCCCTACAATGAGCAGTTCTTC
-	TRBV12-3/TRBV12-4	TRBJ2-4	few	CASSIRTDIQYF	TGTGCCAGCAGTATCCGAACGGACATTCAGTACTTC
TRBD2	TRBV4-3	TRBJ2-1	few	CASSQFRGGNEQFF	TGCGCCAGCAGCCAGTTTCGGGGGGGCAATGAGCAGTTCTTC
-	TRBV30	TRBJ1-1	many	CAWSVGGAAFF	TGTGCCTGGAGTGTTGGGGGGGCAGCTTTCTTT
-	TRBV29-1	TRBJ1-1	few	CSVRVGDAFF	TGCAGCGTCAGGGTGGGGGACGCTTTCTTT
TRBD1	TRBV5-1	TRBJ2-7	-	CASSAGDRGPYEQYF	TGCGCCAGCAGCGCCGGGGACAGGGGGCCCTACGAGCAGTACTTC
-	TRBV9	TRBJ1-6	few	CASSVGEHSPLHF	TGTGCCAGCAGCGTAGGGGAGCATTCACCCCTCCACTTT
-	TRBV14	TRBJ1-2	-	CASSRGLPFYGYTF	TGTGCCAGCAGCCGCGGCCTTCCCTTCTATGGCTACACCTTC
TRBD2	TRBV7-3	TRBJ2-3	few	CASSLNGGGAVDTQYF	TGTGCCAGCAGCTTAAATGGCGGGGGGGCCGTGGATACGCAGTATTTT